These T cell receptor beta chains were read from a single sample in a study of blood T cell repertoires in COVID-19. The method was immunoSEQ multiplex PCR; TCRdb's version includes in-frame clones alone and lacks a portion of them. The sample contains 150,000 to 180,000 clones, roughly 88% of which appear only once. The specimen sequenced was peripheral blood. The receptor set was obtained from a man in his 60s with COVID-19, enrolled during active disease. Each CDR3 is given with its conserved first and last residue. A D gene is named only where the DNA matches it firmly. A clone size is listed for some rows: how often the clone was seen (once, few, many), or a class if it is expanded.

>-|TRBJ2-5|TRBD1|TRBV28
CASRSTGVETQYF
TGTGCCAGCAGAAGTACAGGGGTGGAGACCCAGTACTTC
>-|TRBJ2-7|-|TRBV6-2/TRBV6-3
CASSSGGRPRGYEQYF
TGTGCCAGCAGCTCCGGAGGACGCCCCAGAGGCTACGAGCAGTACTTC
>few|TRBJ1-2|-|TRBV19
CASSIGGRQGANYGYTF
TGTGCCAGTAGTATAGGTGGCAGGCAGGGTGCTAACTATGGCTACACCTTC
>-|TRBJ1-1|TRBD1|TRBV4-1
CASSLGTGGTEAFF
TGCGCCAGCAGCTTAGGGACAGGAGGAACTGAAGCTTTCTTT
>-|TRBJ2-1|TRBD1|TRBV24-1
CATSDPGRGTSDEQFF
TGTGCCACCAGTGACCCAGGCAGGGGGACAAGCGATGAGCAGTTCTTC
>few|TRBJ1-1|-|TRBV28
CASILTGSDTEAFF
TGTGCCAGCATCCTGACAGGTTCGGACACTGAAGCTTTCTTT
>-|TRBJ2-5|TRBD1|TRBV3-1/TRBV3-2
CASSQWDRETLETQYF
TGTGCCAGCAGCCAATGGGACAGGGAAACCCTAGAGACCCAGTACTTC
>-|TRBJ2-1|TRBD1|TRBV7-2
CASSGQGVSYNEQFF
TGTGCCAGCAGCGGGCAGGGGGTCTCCTACAATGAGCAGTTCTTC
>-|TRBJ1-1|-|TRBV5-4
CASSLRGTEAFF
TGTGCCAGCAGCTTGCGGGGCACTGAAGCTTTCTTT
>-|TRBJ2-1|-|TRBV7-3
CASSTEADGEQFF
TGTGCCAGCAGCACTGAGGCAGACGGTGAGCAGTTCTTC
>-|TRBJ1-2|-|TRBV2
CASSGDTTNYGYTF
TGTGCCAGCAGTGGGGACACTACTAACTATGGCTACACCTTC
>-|TRBJ2-1|TRBD2|TRBV6-2/TRBV6-3
CASSYLGGGNEQFF
TGTGCCAGCAGTTACCTCGGGGGGGGCAATGAGCAGTTCTTC
>-|TRBJ1-1|TRBD1|TRBV4-3
CASSQEGQGAEAFF
TGCGCCAGCAGCCAAGAGGGACAGGGTGCTGAAGCTTTCTTT
>-|TRBJ1-2|-|TRBV3-1/TRBV3-2
CASSQDYRSYGYTF
TGTGCCAGCAGCCAAGATTACAGATCCTATGGCTACACCTTC
>few|TRBJ1-6|-|TRBV18
CASSPDQTANSPLHF
TGTGCCAGCTCACCTGACCAGACAGCTAATTCACCCCTCCACTTT
>-|TRBJ1-4|-|TRBV5-1
CASSLGTDNNEKLFF
TGCGCCAGCAGCTTGGGGACAGACAATAATGAAAAACTGTTTTTT
>-|TRBJ2-7|-|TRBV18
CASSPPFVSEQYF
TGTGCCAGCTCACCACCCTTTGTCTCCGAGCAGTACTTC
>-|TRBJ1-2|-|TRBV7-3
CASSSGDNPETF
TGTGCCAGCAGCTCAGGGGACAATCCGGAAACCTTC
>few|TRBJ2-5|-|TRBV6-6
CASSYSRGSQETQYF
TGTGCCAGCAGTTACTCGCGCGGCTCCCAAGAGACCCAGTACTTC
>-|TRBJ1-1|-|TRBV6-4
CASRAGVNTEAFF
TGTGCCAGCAGGGCAGGGGTGAACACTGAAGCTTTCTTT
>-|TRBJ2-1|-|TRBV27
CASREGQLYNEQFF
TGTGCCAGCAGGGAGGGACAGCTGTACAATGAGCAGTTCTTC
>-|TRBJ2-7|TRBD2|TRBV2
CASRVRGSGSTYEQYF
TGTGCCAGCAGGGTGCGGGGTAGCGGGTCGACCTACGAGCAGTACTTC
>-|TRBJ1-3|TRBD1|TRBV7-2
CASSRTGGDTIYF
TGTGCCAGCAGCCGGACAGGTGGGGACACCATATATTTT
>once|TRBJ1-5|-|TRBV5-1
CASSQDGYSNQPQHF
TGCGCCAGCAGTCAAGACGGGTATAGCAATCAGCCCCAGCATTTT
>-|TRBJ2-6|-|TRBV10-3
CAISGGTGTPGANVLTF
TGTGCCATCAGTGGGGGAACAGGGACACCTGGGGCCAACGTCCTGACTTTC
>-|TRBJ2-4|TRBD1|TRBV6-5
CASSPMTGPHQYF
TGTGCCAGCAGTCCTATGACAGGGCCGCATCAGTACTTC